The present entry profiles one TCR beta chain with its context. The CDR3 is made up of 15 amino acids. Germline V gene lookup returns CDR1 SGHAT and CDR2 FQDESV (reference sequence). J lost 4 bases, V lost 6 bases, and 11 bases had no gene match. The sample originates from a study of OX40 agonist ivuxolimab in advanced cancers. Across the whole study: Enrolled patients in dose escalation had cancers that were hepatocellular carcinoma, melanoma, renal cell or head and neck cancer.

TCRdb's table, derived via immunoSEQ multiplex PCR, lists solely in-frame clones and lacks some. The profile covers roughly 100,000 clones, with over 75% appearing a single time and approximately 0.48% taken by the ten largest. The V call is TRBV11-1, the J call TRBJ1-2; 7 nucleotides line up with TRBD1. The origin of this receptor is an adult with an advanced solid tumor such as melanoma, head and neck, liver or kidney cancer. Sequenced material: CD4+ or CD8+ T cells sorted from blood, taken in a trial of the OX40 agonist ivuxolimab. Written as DNA, the CDR3 is TGTGCCAGCAGGATCCGCGGGACAGACGTCTATGGCTACACCTTC. This sequence encodes CASRIRGTDVYGYTF.